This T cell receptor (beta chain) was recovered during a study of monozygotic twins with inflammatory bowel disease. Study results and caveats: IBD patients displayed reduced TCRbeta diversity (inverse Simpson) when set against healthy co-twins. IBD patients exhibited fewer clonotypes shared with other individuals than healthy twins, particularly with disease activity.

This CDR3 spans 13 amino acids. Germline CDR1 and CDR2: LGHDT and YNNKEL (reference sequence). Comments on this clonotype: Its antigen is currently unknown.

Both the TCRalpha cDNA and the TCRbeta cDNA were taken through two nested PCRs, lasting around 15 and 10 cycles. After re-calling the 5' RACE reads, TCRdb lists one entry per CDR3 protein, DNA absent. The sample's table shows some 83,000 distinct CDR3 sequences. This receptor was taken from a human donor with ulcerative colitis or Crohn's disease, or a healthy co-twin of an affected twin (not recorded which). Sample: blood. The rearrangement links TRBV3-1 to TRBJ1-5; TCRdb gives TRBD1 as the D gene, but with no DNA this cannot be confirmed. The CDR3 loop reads CASSVQGNQPQHF.